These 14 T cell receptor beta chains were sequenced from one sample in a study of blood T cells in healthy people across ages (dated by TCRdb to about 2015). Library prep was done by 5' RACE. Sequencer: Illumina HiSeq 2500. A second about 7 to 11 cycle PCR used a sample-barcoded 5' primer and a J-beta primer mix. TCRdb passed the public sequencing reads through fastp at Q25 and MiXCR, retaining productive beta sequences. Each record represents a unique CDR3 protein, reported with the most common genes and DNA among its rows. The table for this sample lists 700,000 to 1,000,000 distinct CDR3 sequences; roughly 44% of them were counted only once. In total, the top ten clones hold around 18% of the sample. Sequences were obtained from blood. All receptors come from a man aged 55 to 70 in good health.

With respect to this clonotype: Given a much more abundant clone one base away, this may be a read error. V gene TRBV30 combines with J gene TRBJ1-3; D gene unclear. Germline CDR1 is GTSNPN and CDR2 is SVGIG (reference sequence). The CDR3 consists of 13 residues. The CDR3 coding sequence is TGTGGATGGGAGAAAAGCTCTGGAAACGCCATATATTTT. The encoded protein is CGWEKSSGNAIYF.

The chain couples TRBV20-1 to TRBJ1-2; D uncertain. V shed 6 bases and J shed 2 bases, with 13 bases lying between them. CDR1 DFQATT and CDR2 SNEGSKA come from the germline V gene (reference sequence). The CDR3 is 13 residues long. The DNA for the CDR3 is TGCAGTGCCGTGGGGTATACGAACTATGGCTACACCTTC. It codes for CSAVGYTNYGYTF.

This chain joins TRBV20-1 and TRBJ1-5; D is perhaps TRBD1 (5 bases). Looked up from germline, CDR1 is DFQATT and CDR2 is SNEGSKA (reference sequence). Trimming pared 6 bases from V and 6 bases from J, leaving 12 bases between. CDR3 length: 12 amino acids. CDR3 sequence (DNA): TGCAGTGCCCGGGGGTCGAGTCAGCCCCAGCATTTT. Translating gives CSARGSSQPQHF.

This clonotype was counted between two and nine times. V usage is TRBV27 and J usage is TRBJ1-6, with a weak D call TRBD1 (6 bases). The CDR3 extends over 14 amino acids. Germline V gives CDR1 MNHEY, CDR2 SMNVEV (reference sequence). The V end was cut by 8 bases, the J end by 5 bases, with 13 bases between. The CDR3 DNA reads TGTGCCAGCGGGAACAGGGTGAATAATTCACCCCTCCACTTT. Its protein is CASGNRVNNSPLHF.

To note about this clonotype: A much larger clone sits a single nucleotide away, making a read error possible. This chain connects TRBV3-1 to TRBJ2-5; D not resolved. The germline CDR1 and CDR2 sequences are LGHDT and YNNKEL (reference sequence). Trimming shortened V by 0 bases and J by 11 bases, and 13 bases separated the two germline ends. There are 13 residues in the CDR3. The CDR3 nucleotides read TGTGCCAGCAGCCAAGACTACAACAATGAGCAGTACTTC. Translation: CASSQDYNNEQYF.

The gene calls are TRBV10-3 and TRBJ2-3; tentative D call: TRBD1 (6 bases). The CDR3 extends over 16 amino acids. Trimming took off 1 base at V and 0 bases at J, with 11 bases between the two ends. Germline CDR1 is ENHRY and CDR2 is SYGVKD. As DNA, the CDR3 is TGTGCCATCAGTGAGTGGGGACACCTAAGCACAGATACGCAGTATTTT. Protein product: CAISEWGHLSTDTQYF.

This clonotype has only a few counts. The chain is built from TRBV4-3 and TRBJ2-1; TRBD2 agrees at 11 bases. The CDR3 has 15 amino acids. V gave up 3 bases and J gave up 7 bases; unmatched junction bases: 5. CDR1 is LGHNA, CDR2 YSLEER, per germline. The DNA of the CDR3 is TGCGCCAGCAGCCACGGGACTAGCGGTAGGAATGAGCAGTTCTTC. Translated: CASSHGTSGRNEQFF.

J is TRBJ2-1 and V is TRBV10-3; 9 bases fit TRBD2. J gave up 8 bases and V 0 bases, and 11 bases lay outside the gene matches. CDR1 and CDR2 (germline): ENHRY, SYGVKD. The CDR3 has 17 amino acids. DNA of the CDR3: TGTGCCATCAGTGAGTCGATCGCGGGGGGGCCTTCTGATGAGCAGTTCTTC. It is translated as CAISESIAGGPSDEQFF.

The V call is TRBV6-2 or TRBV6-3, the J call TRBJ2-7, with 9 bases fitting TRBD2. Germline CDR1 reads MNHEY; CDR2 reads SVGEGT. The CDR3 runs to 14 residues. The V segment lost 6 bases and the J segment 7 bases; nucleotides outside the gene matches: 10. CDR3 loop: CASSRAGGANEQYF. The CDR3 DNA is TGTGCCAGCAGCCGAGCGGGGGGTGCAAATGAGCAGTACTTC.

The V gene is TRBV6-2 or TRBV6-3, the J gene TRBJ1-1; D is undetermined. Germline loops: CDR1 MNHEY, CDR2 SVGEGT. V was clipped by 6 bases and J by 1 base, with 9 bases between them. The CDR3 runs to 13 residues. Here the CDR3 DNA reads TGTGCCAGCAGAAAGACTGGGAACACTGAAGCTTTCTTT. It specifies CASRKTGNTEAFF.

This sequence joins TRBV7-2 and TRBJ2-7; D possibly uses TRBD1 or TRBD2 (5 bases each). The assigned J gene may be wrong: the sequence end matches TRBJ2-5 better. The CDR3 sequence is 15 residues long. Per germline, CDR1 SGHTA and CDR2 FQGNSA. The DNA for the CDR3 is TGTGCCAGCAGCTTACGCACCGGGCCGAGGGGGACCCAGTACTTC. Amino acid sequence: CASSLRTGPRGTQYF.

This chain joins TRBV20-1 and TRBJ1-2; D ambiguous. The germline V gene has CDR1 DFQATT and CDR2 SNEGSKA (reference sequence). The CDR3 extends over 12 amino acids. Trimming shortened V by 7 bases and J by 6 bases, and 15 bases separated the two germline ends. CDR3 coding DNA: TGCAGTGTGGAACGAGGGTTGGATGGCTACACCTTC. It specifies CSVERGLDGYTF.

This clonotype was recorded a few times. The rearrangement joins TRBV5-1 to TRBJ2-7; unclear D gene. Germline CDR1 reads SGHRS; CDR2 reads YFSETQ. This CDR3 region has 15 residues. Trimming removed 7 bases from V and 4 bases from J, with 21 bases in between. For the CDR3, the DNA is TGCGCCAGCGACTCCGGATTCGGCGAAGGGTACGAGCAGTACTTC. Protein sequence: CASDSGFGEGYEQYF.

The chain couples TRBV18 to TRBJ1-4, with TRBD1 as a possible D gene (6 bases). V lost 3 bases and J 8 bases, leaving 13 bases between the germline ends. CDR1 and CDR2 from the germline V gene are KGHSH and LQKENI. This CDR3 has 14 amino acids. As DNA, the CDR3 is TGTGCCAGCTCACCGACAGGCCCGGGGGAAAAACTGTTTTTT. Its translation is CASSPTGPGEKLFF.